What follows describes a single T cell receptor (beta chain). Its antigen is not identified. This entry belongs to a study of identical twins. Study-wide points: With monozygotic twins, out-of-frame TCR alpha sharing exceeded what models estimated. Reduced insertions were recorded for abundant cord blood beta clonotypes, with no such pattern in memory repertoires.

In TCRdb, the 5' RACE reads were re-called with MiXCR into one record per CDR3 protein. The sample shows hundreds of thousands of distinct CDR3 sequences, approximately 21% of them seen only once. These records were also assigned to another study, of T cells expressing NK-cell markers. This second study says: Seven of the eight sequenced donors were classified as HCMV-seropositive, and one was classified as seronegative. Dominant NKG2C+ clonotypes accounted for 1.0-7.0% of CD8+ T cells in a handful of donors.

This receptor was identified in a woman between 18 and 29 years old in good health. The sequenced sample consisted of PBMCs.

This CDR3 reads CAISGDLSYNEQFF. The DNA of the CDR3 is TGTGCCATCTCGGGGGACCTCTCCTACAATGAGCAGTTCTTC. The rearrangement links TRBV10-3 to TRBJ2-1, with D tentatively TRBD2 (6 bases). Germline values: CDR1 ENHRY, CDR2 SYGVKD. V dropped 8 bases and J dropped 0 bases, with 11 bases sitting between them. This CDR3 is 14 amino acids long.